This T cell receptor (beta chain) is from a study of persistence of HIV-infected CD4 T cells. Study as a whole: CD4+ T cells responding to CMV or HIV-1 Gag were isolated.

Sequencing used immunoSEQ version 4 in survey mode. Repertoires were generated with immunoSEQ multiplex PCR, while TCRdb's copy carries only in-frame clones and drops some. The sample holds over 60,000 clones, about 77% seen once. Study-wide results and limits: CMV- and Gag-responding cells had lower TCRbeta richness than CD3/CD28-responding cells. Degenerate expanded CDR3beta sequences were enriched among CMV- and Gag-responding cells.

The stimulus was an HIV-1 Gag 15-mer peptide pool, 0.85 to 1 ug/peptide/mL. Sorted nonresponding memory CD4+ T cells were CD40L-negative, CD69-negative, CD45RO-high. Comment on this clone: What it binds is unknown.

V was clipped by 5 bases and J by 7 bases, with 17 bases between them. This CDR3 has 14 residues. Germline V gene sequence: CDR1 LNHDA, CDR2 SQIVND (reference sequence). This chain connects TRBV19 to TRBJ1-1; possible D gene TRBD1, 6 bases. The input for sequencing was CD4+ T cells sorted from PBMCs after 18-hour stimulation, taken from a patient who received antiretroviral therapy. The source is an adult man with HIV who was CMV-seropositive. CDR3 residues: CASSHLGASHEAFF. The CDR3 DNA follows: TGTGCCAGTAGTCACCTGGGGGCCTCACATGAAGCTTTCTTT.